This T cell receptor (beta chain) was sequenced in a study of blood T cell repertoires in COVID-19. Whole-study context: Donors in the United States, Italy and Spain gave samples during acute or convalescent COVID-19. PBMCs, B-cell-depleted T cells, or T cells provided the cDNA or gDNA that made up the material.

Per the original methods: The assay estimated nucleated cells by amplifying reference gene primers. The protocol was immunoSEQ multiplex PCR, while the TCRdb copy is restricted to in-frame clones and leaves out a portion. V, J and clone size reflect that table, while D and trimming were determined from the DNA. The table records about 46,000 clones, roughly 90% of them present only once. This clone was seen a handful of times. This clonotype was sampled from a man in his 60s with acute or convalescent COVID-19. Sequences were obtained from peripheral blood.

In DNA form, the CDR3 reads TGTGCCAGCGGGACAGGCGTTCGTCCCTCACCCCTCCACTTT. It codes for CASGTGVRPSPLHF. The rearrangement joins TRBV18 to TRBJ1-6; 8 positions agree with TRBD1. The V gene's germline CDR1 is KGHSH and CDR2 LQKENI. J was trimmed by 10 bases and V by 8 bases; bases with no gene match: 10. The length of the CDR3 is 14 residues.